The 8 T cell receptor beta chains listed next were all sequenced from one sample in a study of tumor-infiltrating lymphocytes in primary liver carcinoma. Synthesis of TCR beta cDNA was carried out from 500 ng total RNA with a constant-region primer. What produced the TCR beta libraries was three nested multiplex PCR rounds using slightly modified ARM-PCR. TRBV1-TRBV30 forward primers paired with a C-beta reverse primer drove the first two PCR rounds, roughly 9 cycles each. In TCRdb, the multiplex PCR reads were re-called with MiXCR into one record per CDR3 protein. This repertoire shows about 130,000 distinct CDR3 sequences, around 64% found once; its top ten account for roughly 8%. Between about 17 and 34 mg of unsorted bulk tissue served as the source from which RNA and DNA were co-extracted. What was sequenced was liver tumor tissue from sampling region 3. Stated subset: tumor region T3, left-lateral pole. These receptors were obtained from a woman in her sixties with primary liver carcinoma and hepatitis B virus infection.

With regard to this clonotype: A much larger clone sits a single nucleotide away, making a read error possible. The chain recombines TRBV21-1 with TRBJ2-7; the listed D gene, TRBD1, was not tested against the DNA. TRBV21-1 constitutes a pseudogene. The length of the CDR3 is 11 residues. CDR3 coding DNA: TGTGTTAGGGGCACGGGGTACGAGCAGTACTTC. This translates into CVRGTGYEQYF.

The chain uses TRBV11-2 and TRBJ1-4; D call uncertain. This CDR3 is built from 15 residues. V was cut by 10 bases and J by 4 bases, with 19 bases left in between. Germline values: CDR1 SGHAT, CDR2 FQNNGV. DNA of the CDR3: TGTGCCAACAGTTTCTGGGGAGCAATTAATGAAAAACTGTTTTTT. Its translation is CANSFWGAINEKLFF.

This clonotype came up a few times. The chain has TRBV20-1 and TRBJ2-3; TRBD2 aligns across 11 bases. The CDR3 runs 16 residues. The germline gives CDR1 DFQATT, CDR2 SNEGSKA (reference sequence). The CDR3 here is CRSGGTSGISTDTQYF. CDR3 nucleotide sequence: TGCAGGTCGGGGGGGACTAGCGGTATTAGCACAGATACGCAGTATTTT.

This clonotype was picked up many times. The rearrangement uses TRBV5-5 and TRBJ2-2, with a weak D call TRBD2 (6 bases). The V and J ends lost 5 bases and 4 bases respectively, with 21 bases between them. In germline, CDR1 is SGHKS, CDR2 YYEKEE (reference sequence). CDR3 size: 17 residues. CDR3 bases: TGTGCCAGCAGTCTGTTCATCGGACGGGACTTCACCGGGGAGCTGTTTTTT. Its translation is CASSLFIGRDFTGELFF.

This clonotype came up a few times. With a much larger clone just one base away, this may be a read error. The chain uses TRBV29-1 and TRBJ2-1; either TRBD1 or TRBD2 may fit D (6 bases each). The CDR3 spans 14 residues. Germline V CDR1 and CDR2: SQVTM, ANQGSEA. V lost 6 bases to trimming and J lost 7 bases, with 19 bases between them. The CDR3 nucleotides are TGCAGCGTCTGCATGGGGGGCGCGGTGAATGAGCAGTTCTTC. Residues: CSVCMGGAVNEQFF.

Notes on this clonotype: The CDR3 end shows no conserved phenylalanine or tryptophan, and so a read error is likely. V usage is TRBV5-6 and J usage is TRBJ2-3, with D unclear. The CDR3 covers 12 residues. Trimming left V 3 bases short and J 1 base short, with 3 bases between. CDR1 and CDR2 from the germline V gene are SGHDT and YYEEEE. This CDR3 reads CASSSGTDTQYL. DNA for the CDR3: TGTGCCAGCAGCTCGGGCACAGATACGCAGTATTTG.

A note on this clonotype: The conserved phenylalanine or tryptophan normally closing the CDR3 is absent here, so this likely arose from a read error. Because the CDR3's place on the DNA is in doubt, the DNA is left out and the CDR3 is given as listed by TCRdb. The chain has TRBV11-3 and TRBJ2-7; the D call of TRBD1 is as the table states it, not checked on the DNA. The CDR3 is 15 amino acids in total, end residues counted. The germline V gene encodes CDR1 SGHNT and CDR2 YENEEA. The CDR3 reads CASSPGTGGNYEQCI.

To note about this clonotype: The junction does not match germline at one end; this may be a read error. The V and J genes are TRBV4-1 and TRBJ1-5; 9 bases match TRBD1. The CDR3 contains 16 residues. CDR1 and CDR2 from the germline V gene are MGHRA and YSYEKL. DNA for the CDR3: TGCGCCAGCAACCCTCGGACAGGGGATAGCAATCAGCCCCATCATTTT. Its translation: CASNPRTGDSNQPHHF.